Listed here are 32 T cell receptor beta chains from one sample, sequenced in a study of T cells in Graves' hyperthyroidism and ophthalmopathy. The TCR beta CDR3 regions underwent amplification using RNA transcripts as the source. The TCR CDR3 was amplified in a first-round RT-PCR using the HTBI primer set. MiXCR, applied by TCRdb to the multiplex PCR reads, yields one record per CDR3 protein. This table has hundreds of thousands of distinct CDR3 sequences, about 19% appearing once. Source material: blood. The receptors were gathered from a young woman with Graves' hyperthyroidism.

In its sample, this clonotype was seen many times. The CDR3 loop reads CASSKGRRDRRNQPQHF. The CDR3 DNA is TGTGCCAGCAGTAAAGGGCGCCGGGACAGGCGCAATCAGCCCCAGCATTTT. The rearrangement uses TRBV6-1 and TRBJ1-5, with 8 bases identical to TRBD1. Germline V gene sequence: CDR1 MNHNS, CDR2 SASEGT. This CDR3 comprises 17 residues. J was trimmed by 2 bases and V by 5 bases; bases with no gene match: 11.

This clonotype appeared many times. This chain uses TRBV19 with TRBJ1-2; D not resolved. V shed 3 bases and J shed 7 bases, with 12 bases lying between them. There are 13 residues in the CDR3. The germline V gene encodes CDR1 LNHDA and CDR2 SQIVND (reference sequence). The CDR3: CASSIQSWFGYTF. CDR3 sequence (DNA): TGTGCCAGTAGTATTCAGTCCTGGTTTGGCTACACCTTC.

Ten or more counts support this clonotype. The chain uses TRBV3-1 and TRBJ2-7; D not certain. The germline V gene has CDR1 LGHDT and CDR2 YNNKEL (reference sequence). This CDR3 has 13 amino acids. V was trimmed by 2 bases and J by 6 bases, leaving 11 bases between them. The DNA for the CDR3 is TGTGCCAGCAGCCAAACCCCTAATGCCGAGCAGTACTTC. It yields the protein CASSQTPNAEQYF.

In this sample, this clonotype turned up many times. Just one base apart from a much larger clone, this may be a read error. CDR3 protein: CASQPTSGGPIKYF. The DNA for the CDR3 is TGTGCCAGCCAACCGACTAGCGGGGGCCCCATTAAGTACTTC. The V gene is TRBV12-3 or TRBV12-4, the J gene TRBJ2-4, with 12 bases identical to TRBD2. The CDR3 sequence is 14 residues long.

This clonotype was picked up many times. The V call is TRBV5-1, the J call TRBJ2-7; TRBD1 matches 7 bases. The CDR3 loop spans 15 amino acids. After removal of 0 bases from V and 1 base from J, the junction contained 4 bases not matched to a gene. The germline V gene has CDR1 SGHRS and CDR2 YFSETQ. In DNA, the CDR3 is TGCGCCAGCAGCTTGGACGGGACAGTTTCCTACGAGCAGTACTTC. Protein: CASSLDGTVSYEQYF.

The table lists this clonotype with many counts. The chain employs TRBV20-1 and TRBJ1-1; D call uncertain. This CDR3 contains 11 residues. Germline CDR1 reads DFQATT; CDR2 reads SNEGSKA (reference sequence). V lost 6 bases, J lost 10 bases, and 15 bases lay in between. The CDR3 protein is CSAEGGRAAFF. CDR3 nucleotide sequence: TGCAGTGCCGAGGGAGGTAGGGCAGCTTTCTTT.

The chain couples TRBV6-1 to TRBJ2-7, with TRBD1 matching over 11 bases. The CDR3 has 15 residues. Trimming took 4 bases from V and 7 from J; bases not matched to a gene: 9. CDR1 MNHNS and CDR2 SASEGT come from the germline V gene. The CDR3 loop is CASSAPGQGDGEQYF. CDR3 bases: TGTGCCAGCAGTGCCCCGGGACAGGGGGATGGTGAGCAGTACTTC.

This clonotype was seen at least ten times. This chain connects TRBV20-1 to TRBJ1-5; D is possibly TRBD1 (5 bases). This CDR3 has 15 amino acids. Germline V gives CDR1 DFQATT, CDR2 SNEGSKA (reference sequence). The V end lost 5 bases, the J end lost 0 bases, and 14 bases lay between the germline ends. The CDR3, as DNA: TGCAGTGCTGGCGGGGGGGAACTTAGCAATCAGCCCCAGCATTTT. Translated, it gives CSAGGGELSNQPQHF.

This clonotype was recorded many times. The chain is built from TRBV6-1 and TRBJ2-2, with D possibly being TRBD1 (5 bases). V lost 10 bases, J lost 0 bases, and 6 bases lay in between. Germline V lookup: CDR1 MNHNS, CDR2 SASEGT. The CDR3 runs 12 residues. The CDR3 sequence is CATTANTGELFF. For the CDR3, the DNA is TGTGCCACGACAGCGAACACCGGGGAGCTGTTTTTT.

This chain connects TRBV7-8 to TRBJ1-6, with 7 bases lining up with TRBD1. J lost 7 bases, V lost 1 base, and 7 bases had no gene match. Germline V gene data show CDR1 as SGHVS and CDR2 as FQNEAQ. The CDR3 extends over 16 amino acids. CDR3 sequence: CASSLDIGTANSPLHF. CDR3 nucleotide sequence: TGTGCCAGCAGCTTAGACATCGGGACAGCGAATTCACCCCTCCACTTT.

This clonotype has more than one count but fewer than ten. The gene calls are TRBV4-2 and TRBJ1-5, with TRBD1 identical over 7 bases. V shed 2 bases and J 6 bases; nucleotides not matched to a gene: 4. The CDR3 loop spans 14 amino acids. Germline V CDR1 and CDR2: LGHNA, YNFKEQ. The CDR3 sequence: CASSQTNRGQPQHF. The CDR3 DNA follows: TGTGCCAGCAGCCAAACGAACAGGGGTCAGCCCCAGCATTTT.

This clonotype showed up many times. The J gene is TRBJ1-2, the V gene TRBV12-3 or TRBV12-4; D is perhaps TRBD1 (5 bases). V lost 7 bases to trimming and J lost 4 bases, with 16 bases between them. The CDR3 is 14 residues long. CDR3 nucleotides: TGTGCCAGCATTACGCGTCGGGGGGGCTATGGCTACACCTTC. Translated, it gives CASITRRGGYGYTF.

This clonotype was detected ten times or more. V gene TRBV12-3 or TRBV12-4 combines with J gene TRBJ2-7; no clear D. The CDR3 loop spans 16 amino acids. Trimming took 6 bases from V and 0 from J, leaving 18 bases between them. The CDR3 region has the DNA TGTGCCAGCAGCACGTCGTTAGGCCGGAGCTCCTACGAGCAGTACTTC. Amino acids: CASSTSLGRSSYEQYF.

The CDR3 nucleotides read TGTGCCAGCAGCTCTACCCAAGGCTCTGGAAACACCATATATTTT. Translating it yields CASSSTQGSGNTIYF. The J gene is TRBJ1-3, the V gene TRBV5-4; D unresolved. Germline V gives CDR1 SGHNT, CDR2 YYREEE (reference sequence). Between the trimmed V and J ends, which lost 3 bases and 0 bases, there was a span of 10 bases. The CDR3 contains 15 residues.

This clonotype was seen ten or more times. The V and J genes are TRBV18 and TRBJ1-1, with 7 bases matching TRBD1. Germline assignment: CDR1 KGHSH and CDR2 LQKENI. CDR3 length: 16 amino acids. Trimming took 5 bases from V and 5 from J; bases not matched to a gene: 14. CDR3 nucleotides: TGTGCCAGCTCAGAGACAGGGTCGGAGGTGATGACTGAAGCTTTCTTT. Amino acids: CASSETGSEVMTEAFF.

This clonotype was picked up many times. The CDR3 spells CASSLWDGGSKNIQYF. DNA of the CDR3: TGCGCCAGCAGCTTGTGGGACGGGGGTTCCAAAAACATTCAGTACTTC. The V call is TRBV5-1, the J call TRBJ2-4, with a weak D call TRBD2 (6 bases). Germline CDR1 reads SGHRS; CDR2 reads YFSETQ. CDR3 length: 16 amino acids. V lost 1 base, J lost 2 bases, and 13 bases lay in between.

This clonotype was counted ten times or more. The chain couples TRBV6-2 or TRBV6-3 to TRBJ2-7; 8 nucleotides align to TRBD2. Germline lookup yields CDR1 MNHEY and CDR2 SVGEGT. V was clipped by 6 bases and J by 3 bases; unmatched bases: 10. There are 15 residues in the CDR3. CDR3 DNA sequence: TGTGCCAGCAGCGACACTAGCGGTTCAATCTACGAGCAGTACTTC. Its translation: CASSDTSGSIYEQYF.

This clonotype was detected many times. The V call is TRBV10-1, the J call TRBJ2-7; D gene ambiguous. Germline V gene sequence: CDR1 WNHNN, CDR2 SYGVQD (reference sequence). CDR3 length: 13 amino acids. Between the trimmed V and J ends, which lost 5 bases and 0 bases, there was a span of 8 bases. CDR3 region: CASSQDLSYEQYF. The CDR3 DNA sequence: TGCGCCAGCAGTCAGGACCTCTCCTACGAGCAGTACTTC.

This clonotype was observed many times. The chain joins TRBV4-1 to TRBJ2-5; no firm D call. The V gene lost 1 base and the J gene lost 3 bases, with 9 bases spanning the gap. This CDR3 contains 14 residues. The germline V gene has CDR1 MGHRA and CDR2 YSYEKL. DNA for the CDR3: TGCGCCAGCAGCCAAGGCACGTACGAAGAGACCCAGTACTTC. Protein product: CASSQGTYEETQYF.

This clonotype was observed at least ten times. The genes are TRBV6-5 and TRBJ2-4, with D possibly TRBD1 on 6 matching bases. The V end was cut by 7 bases, the J end by 8 bases, with 15 bases between. The CDR3 has 13 residues. The germline V gene has CDR1 MNHEY and CDR2 SVGAGI. CDR3 in amino acids: CASTQGGMDIQYF. The CDR3 region has the DNA TGTGCCAGCACCCAAGGGGGTATGGACATTCAGTACTTC.

About this clonotype: A read error may be the cause here, since a much bigger clone is one base away. The J gene is TRBJ1-1, the V gene TRBV19; D is possibly TRBD1 (5 bases). The germline gives CDR1 LNHDA, CDR2 SQIVND (reference sequence). This CDR3 is built from 12 residues. V was shortened by 7 bases and J by 5 bases, with 11 bases between the two germline ends. The CDR3 loop reads CASIRQRTEAFF. In DNA, the CDR3 is TGTGCCAGTATTAGACAGAGAACTGAAGCTTTCTTT.

This clonotype showed up many times. The J gene is TRBJ1-2, the V gene TRBV7-2; D may be TRBD1 (6 bases). CDR3 length: 13 amino acids. Germline CDR1 reads SGHTA; CDR2 reads FQGNSA. Deletions cut 5 bases from V and 7 bases from J, with 14 bases between. CDR3 nucleotides: TGTGCCAGCAGCGCTCCGAGGGGGGTTGGCTACACCTTC. As protein: CASSAPRGVGYTF. Drawing the rest from reference TRBV7-2 and TRBJ1-2, the complete variable domain is GAGVSQSPSNKVTEKGKDVELRCDPISGHTALYWYRQSLGQGLEFLIYFQGNSAPDKSGLPSDRFSAERTGGSVSTLTIQRTQQEDSAVYLCASSAPRGVGYTFGSGTRLTVV.

This clonotype was detected many times. Germline and junction disagree at one end, which may indicate a read error. The chain recombines TRBV28 with TRBJ2-2, with 7 bases aligning to TRBD1. The CDR3 loop spans 15 amino acids. Germline-derived CDR1 and CDR2 are MDHEN and SYDVKM. DNA of the CDR3: TGTGCCAGCAGTCGGGACAGCCCTTACACCGGGGAACTGTTTTTT. Translating it yields CASSRDSPYTGELFF. Complete variable domain (other parts from reference TRBV28 and TRBJ2-2): DVKVTQSSRYLVKRTGEKVFLECVQDMDHENMFWYRQDPGLGLRLIYFSYDVKMKEKGDIPEGYSVSREKKERFSLILESASTNQTSMYLCASSRDSPYTGELFFGEGSRLTVL.

This clonotype appeared many times. This chain connects TRBV2 to TRBJ1-5; the D is unclear. V lost 2 bases and J 4 bases, leaving 9 bases between the germline ends. The CDR3 runs to 14 residues. From germline, CDR1 is SNHLY and CDR2 FYNNEI. In DNA form, the CDR3 reads TGTGCCAGCAGTGAATCCACGCAAAATCAGCCCCAGCATTTT. Its translation: CASSESTQNQPQHF.

Note on this clonotype: Mismatch with germline at one junction end may stem from a read error. This chain joins TRBV5-1 and TRBJ1-1, with 8 positions matching TRBD1. The CDR3 covers 15 residues. Germline lookup yields CDR1 SGHRS and CDR2 YFSETQ. CDR3 sequence: CASSLGTGLNTEACF. Here the CDR3 DNA reads TGCGCCAGCAGCTTGGGGACAGGGCTGAACACTGAAGCTTGCTTT. Variable domain in full (rest from reference TRBV5-1 and TRBJ1-1): KAGVTQTPRYLIKTRGQQVTLSCSPISGHRSVSWYQQTPGQGLQFLFEYFSETQRNKGNFPGRFSGRQFSNSRSEMNVSTLELGDSALYLCASSLGTGLNTEACFGQGTRLTVV.

This clonotype has ten or more counts. This rearrangement joins TRBV28 to TRBJ2-7; no reliable D call. V lost 5 bases and J lost 2, with 13 bases in between. Germline V gene sequence: CDR1 MDHEN, CDR2 SYDVKM. The CDR3 has 14 amino acids. The CDR3 protein is CASSPVRAPYEQYF. CDR3 bases: TGTGCCAGCAGTCCCGTCCGGGCCCCCTACGAGCAGTACTTC.

On this clonotype: A read error may explain this, as a much larger clone is one base away. The genes are TRBV10-1 and TRBJ2-2; no clear D. Trimming took 6 bases from V and 4 from J, leaving 9 bases between them. Germline V gene lookup returns CDR1 WNHNN and CDR2 SYGVQD (reference sequence). The CDR3 length is 13 residues. The CDR3 spells CASSALSTGELFF. CDR3 nucleotides: TGCGCCAGCAGCGCCCTGAGCACCGGGGAGCTGTTTTTT.

This clonotype was recorded many times. The J gene is TRBJ2-7, the V gene TRBV12-3 or TRBV12-4, with TRBD2 matching 9 bases. There are 15 residues in the CDR3. Germline trimming cut 6 bases from V and 1 base from J; bases unmatched to any gene: 7. This chain's CDR3 is CASRQRGARSYEQYF. CDR3 sequence (DNA): TGTGCCAGCAGGCAGCGGGGGGCCCGATCCTACGAGCAGTACTTC.

This clonotype was seen a single time. CDR3 coding DNA: TGCAGTGCTAGAGATATCGCAGGGGGCGGGGGGATACAAGAGACCCAGTACTTC. Amino acid sequence: CSARDIAGGGGIQETQYF. The gene calls are TRBV20-1 and TRBJ2-5; the D call may be TRBD1 or TRBD2 (8 bases each). The CDR3 spans 18 residues. Trimming took off 0 bases at V and 2 bases at J, with 22 bases between the two ends. Looked up from germline, CDR1 is DFQATT and CDR2 is SNEGSKA (reference sequence).

This clonotype was observed a handful of times. This rearrangement joins TRBV12-3 or TRBV12-4 to TRBJ1-1; D is unresolved. This CDR3 is 12 amino acids long. V lost 2 bases to trimming and J lost 6 bases, with 7 bases between them. The CDR3 coding sequence is TGTGCCAGCAGTTTAAACACGGCTGAAGCTTTCTTT. As protein: CASSLNTAEAFF.

This clonotype was seen at least ten times. V is TRBV29-1 and J is TRBJ1-1; D not resolved. The CDR3 sequence is 13 residues long. Germline values: CDR1 SQVTM, CDR2 ANQGSEA. Trimming pared 3 bases from V and 1 base from J, leaving 9 bases between. The CDR3 DNA follows: TGCAGCGTTGAGGCTAGGGAGAACACTGAAGCTTTCTTT. Its protein is CSVEARENTEAFF.

In regard to this clonotype: This may stem from a read error, because a much larger clone lies one nucleotide away. The genes are TRBV20-1 and TRBJ1-1; D unclear. The germline V gene encodes CDR1 DFQATT and CDR2 SNEGSKA (reference sequence). CDR3 size: 13 residues. The CDR3 nucleotides read TGCAGTGCTAGCCCCGGGTCGGTGGCTGAAGCTTGCTTT. This gives the protein CSASPGSVAEACF.